What follows are 30 T cell receptor beta chains derived from one specimen sequenced in a study of T cell repertoires in cytomegalovirus infection. Using its own MiXCR run on the reads, TCRdb lists one record per CDR3 protein. The sample includes roughly 150,000 distinct CDR3 sequences, around 22% of them seen just once. Source material: PBMCs. The receptors shown here come from a human donor in good health (CMV status not recorded). Some clones in this sample may be carry-over from other donors' samples.

To note about this clonotype: A clone one base away is much larger, so this may be a read error. The chain employs TRBV11-1 and TRBJ2-3, with a weak D call TRBD1 (6 bases). Germline CDR1 SGHAT, CDR2 FQDESV (reference sequence). CDR3 length: 16 residues. The DNA of the CDR3 is TGTGCCAGAAGCTTAATTTTGATGGGGGCCTGGGATACGCAGTATTTT. Its protein product is CARSLILMGAWDTQYF. Filled out from reference TRBV11-1 and TRBJ2-3, the complete variable domain reads EAEVAQSPRYKITEKSQAVAFWCDPISGHATLYWYRQILGQGPELLVQFQDESVVDDSQLPKDRFSAERLKGVDSTLKIQPAELGDSAMYLCARSLILMGAWDTQYFGPGTRLTVL.

This clonotype was observed many times. This chain uses TRBV27 with TRBJ1-5; perhaps TRBD1 as D (5 bases). V was trimmed by 8 bases and J by 7 bases, leaving 18 bases between them. Germline V gene data show CDR1 as MNHEY and CDR2 as SMNVEV (reference sequence). CDR3 size: 14 residues. CDR3 nucleotide sequence: TGTGCCAGCGGAAATTACAGGATAGACCAGCCCCAGCATTTT. Translated, it gives CASGNYRIDQPQHF.

The genes are TRBV28 and TRBJ2-7; D not certain. CDR1 is MDHEN and CDR2 is SYDVKM in the germline V gene. The germline V and J ends were trimmed by 3 bases and 4 bases, with 13 bases remaining between them. CDR3 length: 14 amino acids. The DNA of the CDR3 is TGTGCCAGCAGTTTTATGGGCATCGGGTACGAGCAGTACTTC. Amino acid sequence: CASSFMGIGYEQYF.

This clonotype was seen a few times. This chain connects TRBV6-5 to TRBJ1-5; D not resolved. V was clipped by 6 bases and J by 2 bases, with 8 bases between them. Germline lookup yields CDR1 MNHEY and CDR2 SVGAGI. The CDR3 has 13 amino acids. Here the CDR3 DNA reads TGTGCCAGCAGAAGGGTCGGCAATCAGCCCCAGCATTTT. Protein product: CASRRVGNQPQHF.

This clonotype was picked up many times. In DNA form, the CDR3 reads TGTGCCAGCAGCCGGGCGCCGGGACTAGCGGGTAGAAGGAACAATGAGCAGTTCTTC. Its translation is CASSRAPGLAGRRNNEQFF. The gene calls are TRBV7-2 and TRBJ2-1; 12 bases agree with TRBD2. The ends lost 5 bases at V and 5 bases at J; junction bases unmatched: 16. The germline CDR1 and CDR2 sequences are SGHTA and FQGNSA. The CDR3 covers 19 residues.

The J gene is TRBJ1-6, the V gene TRBV4-2; the D gene is possibly TRBD1 (6 bases). V lost 1 base and J 8 bases, leaving 12 bases between the germline ends. CDR1 is LGHNA and CDR2 is YNFKEQ in the germline V gene. This CDR3 region has 15 residues. This chain's CDR3 is CASSQARDIDSPLHF. DNA of the CDR3: TGTGCCAGCAGCCAAGCACGGGACATCGATTCACCCCTCCACTTT.

This clonotype showed up many times. The germline gene is not matched at one end of the junction; a read error may be the cause. The chain is built from TRBV12-3 or TRBV12-4 and TRBJ2-2, with 11 bases fitting TRBD2. The CDR3 totals 15 residues. CDR3 DNA: TGTGCCAGCAGTCTAGCGGGAGGGAACACCGGGGAGCTGTTTTTT. It yields the protein CASSLAGGNTGELFF.

This clonotype was counted ten times or more. The rearrangement uses TRBV24-1 and TRBJ2-1; 8 bases fit TRBD1. The germline gives CDR1 KGHDR, CDR2 SFDVKD. This CDR3 contains 16 residues. Unmatched junction bases numbered 9, after V lost 2 bases and J lost 7 bases. CDR3: CATSDSATGAPNEQFF. In DNA form, the CDR3 reads TGTGCCACCAGTGATTCCGCGACAGGGGCACCGAATGAGCAGTTCTTC.

The V and J genes are TRBV30 and TRBJ1-2, with D tentatively TRBD1 (6 bases). There are 15 residues in the CDR3. V dropped 5 bases and J dropped 0 bases, with 16 bases sitting between them. CDR1 is GTSNPN and CDR2 is SVGIG in the germline V gene (reference sequence). CDR3 sequence: CAWAHTGMANYGYTF. DNA for the CDR3: TGTGCCTGGGCCCACACAGGGATGGCTAACTATGGCTACACCTTC.

This clonotype appeared a few times. CDR3 DNA sequence: TGCAGTGCCCCGGGCGGCGGTAGCTCCTACGAGCAGTACTTC. Translated, it gives CSAPGGGSSYEQYF. This rearrangement joins TRBV20-1 to TRBJ2-7; D gene uncertain. CDR1 is DFQATT and CDR2 is SNEGSKA in the germline V gene (reference sequence). The CDR3 covers 14 residues. Trimming pared 6 bases from V and 0 bases from J, leaving 15 bases between.

In this sample, this clonotype turned up many times. J is TRBJ2-5 and V is TRBV7-8; no reliable D call. Germline CDR1 is SGHVS and CDR2 is FQNEAQ. V was pared by 0 bases and J by 1 base, with 12 bases between. The CDR3 consists of 16 residues. The CDR3 is CASSLAYPGPQETQYF. The CDR3 DNA sequence: TGTGCCAGCAGCTTAGCCTACCCGGGTCCCCAAGAGACCCAGTACTTC. Using reference TRBV7-8 and TRBJ2-5 for the parts outside the CDR3, the full variable domain is GAGVSQSPRYKVAKRGQDVALRCDPISGHVSLFWYQQALGQGPEFLTYFQNEAQLDKSGLPSDRFFAERPEGSVSTLKIQRTQQEDSAVYLCASSLAYPGPQETQYFGPGTRLLVL.

This clonotype has at least ten counts. The rearrangement links TRBV19 to TRBJ2-7; TRBD1 aligns across 7 bases. The trim removed 4 bases at V and 2 bases at J, leaving 5 bases unmatched. The CDR3 loop spans 14 amino acids. Germline values: CDR1 LNHDA, CDR2 SQIVND (reference sequence). CDR3 loop: CASSKPGTAYEQYF. The DNA of the CDR3 is TGTGCCAGTAGTAAGCCCGGGACAGCCTACGAGCAGTACTTC.

The chain uses TRBV28 and TRBJ1-2; D is unresolved. Between the trimmed V and J ends, which lost 4 bases and 3 bases, there was a span of 15 bases. Germline V gene sequence: CDR1 MDHEN, CDR2 SYDVKM. The CDR3 runs to 15 residues. CDR3 loop: CASSSTWQAHYGYTF. In DNA form, the CDR3 reads TGTGCCAGCAGTTCGACTTGGCAGGCCCACTATGGCTACACCTTC.

This clonotype was counted at least ten times. This rearrangement joins TRBV27 to TRBJ2-3; 9 positions agree with TRBD2. The CDR3 consists of 18 residues. After removal of 5 bases from V and 1 base from J, the junction contained 13 bases not matched to a gene. Germline lookup yields CDR1 MNHEY and CDR2 SMNVEV (reference sequence). This CDR3 reads CASSVFGIAGDRTDTQYF. CDR3 coding DNA: TGTGCCAGCAGTGTTTTTGGCATAGCGGGGGATCGCACAGATACGCAGTATTTT.

This chain links TRBV4-2 with TRBJ2-2; possible D gene TRBD1, 6 bases. The germline V gene encodes CDR1 LGHNA and CDR2 YNFKEQ. The length of the CDR3 is 15 residues. The V gene lost 0 bases and the J gene lost 4 bases, with 9 bases spanning the gap. CDR3 in amino acids: CASSQEGGSTGELFF. CDR3 nucleotides: TGTGCCAGCAGCCAAGAAGGGGGTAGCACCGGGGAGCTGTTTTTT.

This clonotype was picked up a small number of times. The chain has TRBV7-2 and TRBJ1-3, with no clear D. The CDR3 is 16 amino acids. Germline V gene sequence: CDR1 SGHTA, CDR2 FQGNSA. Trimming took 2 bases from V and 0 from J, leaving 11 bases between them. Here the CDR3 DNA reads TGTGCCAGCAGCTTAAAGCCGCTCGGCTCTGGAAACACCATATATTTT. This codes for CASSLKPLGSGNTIYF.

The J gene is TRBJ2-1, the V gene TRBV30, with D uncertain. Trimming cost V 2 bases and J 5 bases, with 4 bases left between them. The CDR3 spans 11 residues. Germline CDR1 GTSNPN, CDR2 SVGIG (reference sequence). CDR3 sequence (DNA): TGTGCCTGGAGTTGGCACAATGAGCAGTTCTTC. Translated, it gives CAWSWHNEQFF. The variable domain in full, completed from reference TRBV30 and TRBJ2-1, reads SQTIHQWPATLVQPVGSPLSLECTVEGTSNPNLYWYRQAAGRGLQLLFYSVGIGQISSEVPQNLSASRPQDRQFILSSKKLLLSDSGFYLCAWSWHNEQFFGPGTRLTVL.

The rearrangement uses TRBV28 and TRBJ1-2; D is ambiguous. This CDR3 has 12 residues. V was pared by 4 bases and J by 4 bases, with 7 bases between. CDR1 and CDR2 (germline): MDHEN, SYDVKM. The DNA for the CDR3 is TGTGCCAGCAGTTCGTGGTCCTATGGCTACACCTTC. The encoded protein is CASSSWSYGYTF.

The chain links TRBV14 to TRBJ2-7, with unresolved D. Trimming pared 4 bases from V and 6 bases from J, leaving 7 bases between. CDR3 length equals 11 residues. The germline CDR1 and CDR2 sequences are SGHDN and FVKESK. CDR3 region: CASSLKGEQYF. The CDR3, as DNA: TGTGCCAGCAGCCTAAAGGGCGAGCAGTACTTC. Filled out from reference TRBV14 and TRBJ2-7, the complete variable domain reads EAGVTQFPSHSVIEKGQTVTLRCDPISGHDNLYWYRRVMGKEIKFLLHFVKESKQDESGMPNNRFLAERTGGTYSTLKVQPAELEDSGVYFCASSLKGEQYFGPGTRLTVT.

The gene calls are TRBV12-3 or TRBV12-4 and TRBJ1-2, with TRBD1 matching 9 bases. CDR3 length: 14 amino acids. V shed 6 bases, J shed 1 base, and the junction held 3 bases outside the gene matches. The CDR3 protein is CASRRQGDNYGYTF. The DNA of the CDR3 is TGTGCCAGCAGGCGACAGGGGGATAACTATGGCTACACCTTC.

This clonotype showed up just a few times. J is TRBJ1-2 and V is TRBV29-1, with 7 bases lining up with TRBD1. CDR1 is SQVTM and CDR2 is ANQGSEA in the germline V gene. The V segment lost 7 bases and the J segment 3 bases; nucleotides outside the gene matches: 11. This CDR3 contains 14 residues. The CDR3 protein is CSDQTGSGDYGYTF. CDR3 DNA: TGCAGCGACCAGACAGGGTCCGGAGACTATGGCTACACCTTC.

This clonotype has a count of ten or more. The J gene is TRBJ1-1, the V gene TRBV7-6; tentatively, D is TRBD1 (6 bases). V was pared by 1 base and J by 1 base, with 7 bases between. The CDR3 has 14 amino acids. Germline-derived CDR1 and CDR2 are SGHVS and FNYEAQ. This CDR3 is CASSLGQENTEAFF. CDR3 in DNA: TGTGCCAGCAGCTTAGGACAGGAGAACACTGAAGCTTTCTTT.

This clonotype is medium-sized within its sample. The rearrangement joins TRBV11-2 to TRBJ2-7; D could derive from TRBD1 or TRBD2 (5 bases each). The length of the CDR3 is 15 residues. Trimming left V 0 bases short and J 2 bases short, with 11 bases between. Germline loops: CDR1 SGHAT, CDR2 FQNNGV. CDR3 residues: CASSLEAGSAYEQYF. DNA of the CDR3: TGTGCCAGCAGCTTAGAGGCAGGGAGTGCCTACGAGCAGTACTTC.

This chain uses TRBV10-3 with TRBJ2-3, with D possibly matching TRBD2 (6 bases). Trimming removed 2 bases from V and 6 bases from J, with 15 bases in between. CDR1 is ENHRY, CDR2 SYGVKD, per germline. CDR3 size: 15 residues. In DNA form, the CDR3 reads TGTGCCATCAGTGAGCCGACTAGGCCCGGGGATACGCAGTATTTT. Its translation: CAISEPTRPGDTQYF.

The rearrangement links TRBV20-1 to TRBJ2-7, with 10 nucleotides matching TRBD1. Germline V gene sequence: CDR1 DFQATT, CDR2 SNEGSKA (reference sequence). J was trimmed by 3 bases and V by 4 bases; bases with no gene match: 3. The CDR3 has 13 residues. CDR3 residues: CSAKWDRGYEQYF. The CDR3 DNA is TGCAGTGCTAAGTGGGACAGGGGCTACGAGCAGTACTTC.

This clonotype was seen only a few times. J is TRBJ1-1 and V is TRBV5-3; 9 nucleotides agree with TRBD1. TRBV5-3 is an ORF; its function is uncertain. Trimming removed 8 bases from V and 1 base from J; junction bases left unmatched: 6. This CDR3 has 14 amino acids. The CDR3 coding sequence is TGTGCCAGCGGCCGGGGACAGGGGAACACTGAAGCTTTCTTT. Its translation is CASGRGQGNTEAFF.

This clonotype was detected only a few times. The CDR3 loop is CASRPEKRGLYNEQFF. The CDR3 DNA sequence: TGTGCCAGCAGACCCGAGAAGCGGGGGCTTTACAATGAGCAGTTCTTC. The V and J genes are TRBV12-3 or TRBV12-4 and TRBJ2-1, with 8 nucleotides matching TRBD2. The CDR3 contains 16 residues. V lost 6 bases and J lost 4; bases outside the gene matches: 11.

The V call is TRBV12-3 or TRBV12-4, the J call TRBJ1-2; D might be TRBD1 (6 bases). This CDR3 spans 14 amino acids. The V gene lost 4 bases and the J gene lost 3 bases, with 12 bases spanning the gap. The CDR3 coding sequence is TGTGCCAGCAGTTCCCCAGGGGCGGACTATGGCTACACCTTC. Translation gives CASSSPGADYGYTF.

This clonotype was found many times. The chain recombines TRBV7-2 with TRBJ1-5; 8 nucleotides agree with TRBD1. Looked up from germline, CDR1 is SGHTA and CDR2 is FQGNSA. CDR3 length: 16 amino acids. V trimming: 1 base; J trimming: 2 bases; junction bases outside the gene matches: 4. In nucleotides, the CDR3 is TGTGCCAGCAGCTTAGATGGACAGGGAGGCAATCAGCCCCAGCATTTT. The encoded protein is CASSLDGQGGNQPQHF.

In this sample, this clonotype turned up a few times. The V gene is TRBV28, the J gene TRBJ2-3; D is perhaps TRBD2 (6 bases). Trimming stripped 6 bases from V and 11 bases from J, with 21 bases between. CDR1 is MDHEN, CDR2 SYDVKM, per germline. The CDR3 is made up of 14 amino acids. CDR3 protein: CASSFLATSPVQYF. The DNA of the CDR3 is TGTGCCAGCAGCTTCCTAGCGACCAGCCCCGTGCAGTATTTT.